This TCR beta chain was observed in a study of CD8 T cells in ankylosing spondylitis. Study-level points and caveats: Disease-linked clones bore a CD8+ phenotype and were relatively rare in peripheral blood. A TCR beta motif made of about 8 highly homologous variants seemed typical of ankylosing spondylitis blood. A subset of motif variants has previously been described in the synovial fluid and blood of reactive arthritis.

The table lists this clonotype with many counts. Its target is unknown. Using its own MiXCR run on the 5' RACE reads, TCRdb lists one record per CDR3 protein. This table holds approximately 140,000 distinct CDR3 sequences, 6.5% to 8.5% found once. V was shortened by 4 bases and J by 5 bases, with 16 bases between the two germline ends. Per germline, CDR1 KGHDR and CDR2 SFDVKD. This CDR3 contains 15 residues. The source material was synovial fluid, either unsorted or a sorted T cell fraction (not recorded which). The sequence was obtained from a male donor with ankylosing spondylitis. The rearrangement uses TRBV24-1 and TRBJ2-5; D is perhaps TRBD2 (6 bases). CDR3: CATSDDRDLTETQYF. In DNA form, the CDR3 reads TGTGCCACCAGTGACGACCGGGACTTAACGGAGACCCAGTACTTC.